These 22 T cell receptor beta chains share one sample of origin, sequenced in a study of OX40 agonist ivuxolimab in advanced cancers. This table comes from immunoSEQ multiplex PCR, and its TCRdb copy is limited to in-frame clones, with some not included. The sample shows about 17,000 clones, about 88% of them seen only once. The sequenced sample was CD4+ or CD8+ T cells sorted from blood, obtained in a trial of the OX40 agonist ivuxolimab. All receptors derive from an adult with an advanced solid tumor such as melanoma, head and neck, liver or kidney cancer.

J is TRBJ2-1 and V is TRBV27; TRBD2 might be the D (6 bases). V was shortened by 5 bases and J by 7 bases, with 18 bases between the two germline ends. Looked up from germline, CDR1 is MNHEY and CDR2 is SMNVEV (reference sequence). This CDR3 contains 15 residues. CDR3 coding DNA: TGTGCCAGCAGTCCGCTAGGGGCTAGCGTAAATGAGCAGTTCTTC. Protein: CASSPLGASVNEQFF.

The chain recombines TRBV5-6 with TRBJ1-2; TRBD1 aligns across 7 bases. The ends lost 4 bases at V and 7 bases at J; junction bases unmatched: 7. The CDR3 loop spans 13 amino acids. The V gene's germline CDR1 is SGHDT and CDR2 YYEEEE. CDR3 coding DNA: TGTGCCAGCAGCGCGACAGGGTTCCGTGGCTACACCTTC. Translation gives CASSATGFRGYTF.

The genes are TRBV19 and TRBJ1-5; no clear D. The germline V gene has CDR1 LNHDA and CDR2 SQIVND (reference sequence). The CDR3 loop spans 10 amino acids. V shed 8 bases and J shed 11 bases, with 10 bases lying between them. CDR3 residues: CASGQGTQHF. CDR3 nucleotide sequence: TGTGCCAGTGGTCAAGGGACCCAGCATTTT.

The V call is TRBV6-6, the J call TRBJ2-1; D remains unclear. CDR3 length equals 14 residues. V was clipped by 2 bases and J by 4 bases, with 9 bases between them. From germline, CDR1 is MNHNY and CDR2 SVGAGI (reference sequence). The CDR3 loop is CASSYGSSYNEQFF. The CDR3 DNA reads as TGTGCCAGCAGTTACGGGTCAAGTTACAATGAGCAGTTCTTC.

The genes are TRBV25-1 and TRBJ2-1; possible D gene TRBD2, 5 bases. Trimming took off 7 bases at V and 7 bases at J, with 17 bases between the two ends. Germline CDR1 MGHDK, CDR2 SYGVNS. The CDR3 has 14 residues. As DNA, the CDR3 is TGTGCCAGCACAGGAGGCAGGCTTAGTAATGAGCAGTTCTTC. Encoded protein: CASTGGRLSNEQFF.

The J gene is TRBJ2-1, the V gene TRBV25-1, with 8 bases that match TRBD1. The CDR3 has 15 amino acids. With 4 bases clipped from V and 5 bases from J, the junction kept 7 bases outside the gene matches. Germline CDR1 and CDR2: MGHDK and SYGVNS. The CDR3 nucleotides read TGTGCCAGCAGTGGTTGGGACAGGCTACACAATGAGCAGTTCTTC. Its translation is CASSGWDRLHNEQFF.

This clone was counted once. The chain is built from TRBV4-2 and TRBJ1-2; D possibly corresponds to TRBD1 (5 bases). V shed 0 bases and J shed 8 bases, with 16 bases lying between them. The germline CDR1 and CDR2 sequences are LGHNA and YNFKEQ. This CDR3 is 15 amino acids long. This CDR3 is CASSQETPGGAGYTF. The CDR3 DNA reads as TGTGCCAGCAGCCAAGAGACCCCCGGTGGGGCCGGCTACACCTTC.

The CDR3 bases are TGCGCCAGCAGCCAAGATTTGGTTTACTACGAGCAGTACTTC. Its translation is CASSQDLVYYEQYF. The chain uses TRBV4-3 and TRBJ2-7; D ambiguous. The CDR3 runs to 14 residues. The V gene lost 0 bases and the J gene lost 3 bases, with 9 bases spanning the gap. Looked up from germline, CDR1 is LGHNA and CDR2 is YSLEER.

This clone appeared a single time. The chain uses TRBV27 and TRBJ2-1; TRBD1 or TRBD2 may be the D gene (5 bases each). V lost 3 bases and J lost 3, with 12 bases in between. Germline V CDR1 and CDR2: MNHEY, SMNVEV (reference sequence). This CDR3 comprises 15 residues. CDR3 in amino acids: CASSFPGANYNEQFF. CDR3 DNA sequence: TGTGCCAGCAGTTTCCCCGGGGCAAACTACAATGAGCAGTTCTTC.

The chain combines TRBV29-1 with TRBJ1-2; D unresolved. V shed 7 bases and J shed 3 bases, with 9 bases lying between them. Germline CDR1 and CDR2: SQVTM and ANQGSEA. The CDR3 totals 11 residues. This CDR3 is CSGRTDYGYTF. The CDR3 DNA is TGCAGCGGCCGGACCGACTATGGCTACACCTTC.

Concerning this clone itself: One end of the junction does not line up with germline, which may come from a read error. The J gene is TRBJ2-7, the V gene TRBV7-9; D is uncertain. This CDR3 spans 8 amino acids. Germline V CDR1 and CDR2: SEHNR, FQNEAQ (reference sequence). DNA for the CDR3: TGTGCCAGCAGCTTACCCAACTTC. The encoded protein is CASSLPNF.

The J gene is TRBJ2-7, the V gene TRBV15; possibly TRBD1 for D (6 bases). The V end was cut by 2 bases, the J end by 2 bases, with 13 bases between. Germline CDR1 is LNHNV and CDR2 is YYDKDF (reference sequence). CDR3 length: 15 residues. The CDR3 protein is CATSRSLQGAYEQYF. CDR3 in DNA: TGTGCCACCAGCAGATCCCTACAGGGAGCCTACGAGCAGTACTTC.

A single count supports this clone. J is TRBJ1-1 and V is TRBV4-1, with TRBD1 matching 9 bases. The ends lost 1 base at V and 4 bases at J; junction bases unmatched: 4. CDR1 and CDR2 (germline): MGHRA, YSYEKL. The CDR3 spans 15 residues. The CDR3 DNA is TGCGCCAGCAGCCAAGGGGGACAGGGTCGCACTGAAGCTTTCTTT. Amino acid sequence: CASSQGGQGRTEAFF.

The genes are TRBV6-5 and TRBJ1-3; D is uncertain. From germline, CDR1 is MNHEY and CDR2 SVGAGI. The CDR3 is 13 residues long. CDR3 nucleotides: TGTGCTGCGCGGAGTAGCTCTGGAAACACCATATATTTT. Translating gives CAARSSSGNTIYF.

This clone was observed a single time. The CDR3 DNA reads as TGTGCCAGCAGACTAACCGGGACATCGCACGAGCAGTACTTC. Amino acid sequence: CASRLTGTSHEQYF. The chain has TRBV6-5 and TRBJ2-7; TRBD1 might be the D (6 bases). V was shortened by 6 bases and J by 5 bases, with 17 bases between the two germline ends. Germline V gives CDR1 MNHEY, CDR2 SVGAGI. CDR3 size: 14 residues.

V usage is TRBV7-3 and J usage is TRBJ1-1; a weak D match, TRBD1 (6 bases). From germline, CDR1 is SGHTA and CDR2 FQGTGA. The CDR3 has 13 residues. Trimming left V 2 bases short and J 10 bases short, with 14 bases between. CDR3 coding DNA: TGTGCCAGCAGCTTAGGGGCAGGGGATGTAGCTTTCTTT. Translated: CASSLGAGDVAFF.

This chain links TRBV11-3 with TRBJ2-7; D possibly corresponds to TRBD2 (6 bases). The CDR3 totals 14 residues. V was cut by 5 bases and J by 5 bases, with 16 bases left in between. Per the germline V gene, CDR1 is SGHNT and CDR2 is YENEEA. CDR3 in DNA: TGTGCCAGCAGCCCAAGGAGATCGGGGGACGAGCAGTACTTC. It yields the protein CASSPRRSGDEQYF.

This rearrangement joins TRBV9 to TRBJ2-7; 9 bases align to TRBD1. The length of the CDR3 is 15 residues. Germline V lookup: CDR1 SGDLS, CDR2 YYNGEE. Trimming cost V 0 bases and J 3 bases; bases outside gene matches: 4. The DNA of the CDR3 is TGTGCCAGCAGCGTAGGACAGGGGGTGCTCTACGAGCAGTACTTC. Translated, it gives CASSVGQGVLYEQYF.

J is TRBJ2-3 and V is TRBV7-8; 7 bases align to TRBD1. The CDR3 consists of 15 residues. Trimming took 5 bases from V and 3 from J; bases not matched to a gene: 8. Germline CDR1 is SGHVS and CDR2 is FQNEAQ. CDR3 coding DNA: TGTGCCAGCAGCCTCTGGACAGGTCTGACAGATACGCAGTATTTT. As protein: CASSLWTGLTDTQYF.

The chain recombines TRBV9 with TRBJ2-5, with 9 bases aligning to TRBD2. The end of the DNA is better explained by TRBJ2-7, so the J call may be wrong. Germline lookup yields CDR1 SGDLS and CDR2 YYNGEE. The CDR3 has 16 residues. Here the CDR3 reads CASSPSGSGSFHEQYF. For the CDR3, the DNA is TGTGCCAGCAGCCCAAGTGGTAGCGGGAGCTTCCACGAGCAGTACTTC.

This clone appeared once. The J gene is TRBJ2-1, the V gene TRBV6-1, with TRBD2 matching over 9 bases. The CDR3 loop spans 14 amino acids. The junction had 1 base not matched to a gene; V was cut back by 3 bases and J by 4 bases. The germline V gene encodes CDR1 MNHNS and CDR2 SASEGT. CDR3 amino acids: CASSETSGYNEQFF. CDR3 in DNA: TGTGCCAGCAGTGAGACTAGCGGTTACAATGAGCAGTTCTTC.

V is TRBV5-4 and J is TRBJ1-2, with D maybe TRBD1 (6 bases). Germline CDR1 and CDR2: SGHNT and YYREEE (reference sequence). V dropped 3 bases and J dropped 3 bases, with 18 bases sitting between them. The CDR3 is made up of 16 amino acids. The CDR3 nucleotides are TGTGCCAGCAGCTACTCGACAGGATCGGGTTACTATGGCTACACCTTC. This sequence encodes CASSYSTGSGYYGYTF. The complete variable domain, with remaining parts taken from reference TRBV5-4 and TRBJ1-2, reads ETGVTQSPTHLIKTRGQQVTLRCSSQSGHNTVSWYQQALGQGPQFIFQYYREEENGRGNFPPRFSGLQFPNYSSELNVNALELDDSALYLCASSYSTGSGYYGYTFGSGTRLTVV.